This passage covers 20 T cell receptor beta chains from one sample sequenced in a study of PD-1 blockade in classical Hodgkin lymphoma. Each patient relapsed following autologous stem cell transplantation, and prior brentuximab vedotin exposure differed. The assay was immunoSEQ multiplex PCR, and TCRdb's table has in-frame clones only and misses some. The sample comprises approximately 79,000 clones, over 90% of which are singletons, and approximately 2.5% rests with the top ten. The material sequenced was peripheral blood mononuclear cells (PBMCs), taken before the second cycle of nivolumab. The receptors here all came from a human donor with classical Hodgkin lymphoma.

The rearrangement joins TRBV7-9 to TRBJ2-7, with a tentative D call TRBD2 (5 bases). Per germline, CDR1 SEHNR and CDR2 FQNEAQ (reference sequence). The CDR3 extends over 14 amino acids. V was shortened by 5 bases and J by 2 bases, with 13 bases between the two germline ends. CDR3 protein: CASSTPAGPYEQYF. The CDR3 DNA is TGTGCCAGCAGCACCCCGGCGGGCCCCTACGAGCAGTACTTC.

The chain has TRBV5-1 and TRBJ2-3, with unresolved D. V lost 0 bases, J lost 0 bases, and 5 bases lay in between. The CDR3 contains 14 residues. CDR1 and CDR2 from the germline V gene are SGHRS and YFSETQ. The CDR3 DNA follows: TGCGCCAGCAGCTTGGCTGGCAGCACAGATACGCAGTATTTT. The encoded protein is CASSLAGSTDTQYF.

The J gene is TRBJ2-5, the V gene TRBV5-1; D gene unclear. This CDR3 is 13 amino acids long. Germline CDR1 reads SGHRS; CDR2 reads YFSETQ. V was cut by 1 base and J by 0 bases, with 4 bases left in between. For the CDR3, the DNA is TGCGCCAGCAGCTTGAACAACCAAGAGACCCAGTACTTC. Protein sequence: CASSLNNQETQYF.

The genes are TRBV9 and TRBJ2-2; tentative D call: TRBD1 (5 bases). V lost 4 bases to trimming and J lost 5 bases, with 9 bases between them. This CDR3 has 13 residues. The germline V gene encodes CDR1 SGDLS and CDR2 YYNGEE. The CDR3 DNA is TGTGCCAGCAGCACCCAGGGTACCGGGGAGCTGTTTTTT. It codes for CASSTQGTGELFF.

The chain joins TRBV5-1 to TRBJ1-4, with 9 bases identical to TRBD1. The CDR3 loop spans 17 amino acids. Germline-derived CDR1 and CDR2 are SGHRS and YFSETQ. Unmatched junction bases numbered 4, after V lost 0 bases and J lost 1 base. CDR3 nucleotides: TGCGCCAGCAGCTTGGGAACGGACAGGGGAACTAATGAAAAACTGTTTTTT. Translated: CASSLGTDRGTNEKLFF.

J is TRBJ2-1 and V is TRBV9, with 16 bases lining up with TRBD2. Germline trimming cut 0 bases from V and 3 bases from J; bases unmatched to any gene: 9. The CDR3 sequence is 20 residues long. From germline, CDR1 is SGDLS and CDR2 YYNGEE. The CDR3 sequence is CASSVAPGLAGGPLYNEQFF. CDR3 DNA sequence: TGTGCCAGCAGCGTAGCCCCGGGACTAGCGGGAGGGCCTCTCTACAATGAGCAGTTCTTC. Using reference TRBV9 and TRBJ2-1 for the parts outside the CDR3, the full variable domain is DSGVTQTPKHLITATGQRVTLRCSPRSGDLSVYWYQQSLDQGLQFLIQYYNGEERAKGNILERFSAQQFPDLHSELNLSSLELGDSALYFCASSVAPGLAGGPLYNEQFFGPGTRLTVL.

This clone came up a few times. In DNA, the CDR3 is TGTGCCAGCAGCTTTGGACTAGCGGGCCTGGGTGAGCAGTTCTTC. The encoded protein is CASSFGLAGLGEQFF. This chain links TRBV11-2 with TRBJ2-1; TRBD2 aligns across 11 bases. Germline CDR1 and CDR2: SGHAT and FQNNGV. The CDR3 sequence is 15 residues long. V dropped 3 bases and J dropped 9; count of bases not matched to a gene: 7.

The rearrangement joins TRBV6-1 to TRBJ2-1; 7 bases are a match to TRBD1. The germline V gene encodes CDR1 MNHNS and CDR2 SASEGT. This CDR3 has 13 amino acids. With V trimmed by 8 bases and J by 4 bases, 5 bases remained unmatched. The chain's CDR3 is CASRDRPYNEQFF. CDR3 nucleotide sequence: TGTGCCAGCCGGGACAGACCTTACAATGAGCAGTTCTTC.

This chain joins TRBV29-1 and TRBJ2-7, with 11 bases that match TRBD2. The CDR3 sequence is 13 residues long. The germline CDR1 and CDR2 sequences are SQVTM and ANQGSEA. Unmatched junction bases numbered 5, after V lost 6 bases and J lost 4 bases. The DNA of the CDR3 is TGCAGCGTCCTCCTAGCGGGAGGTTACGAGCAGTACTTC. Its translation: CSVLLAGGYEQYF.

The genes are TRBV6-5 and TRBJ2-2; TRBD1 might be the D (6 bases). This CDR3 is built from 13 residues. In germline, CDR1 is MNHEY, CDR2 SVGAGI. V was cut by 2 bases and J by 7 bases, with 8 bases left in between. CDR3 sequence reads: CASSYARGGELFF. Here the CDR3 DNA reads TGTGCCAGCAGTTACGCCAGGGGCGGGGAGCTGTTTTTT.

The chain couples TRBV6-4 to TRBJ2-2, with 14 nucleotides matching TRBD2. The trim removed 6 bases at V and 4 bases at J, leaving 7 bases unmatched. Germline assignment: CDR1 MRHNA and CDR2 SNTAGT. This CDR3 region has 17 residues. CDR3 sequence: CASSPGLAGVPTGELFF. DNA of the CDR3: TGTGCCAGCAGCCCGGGACTAGCGGGAGTCCCCACCGGGGAGCTGTTTTTT.

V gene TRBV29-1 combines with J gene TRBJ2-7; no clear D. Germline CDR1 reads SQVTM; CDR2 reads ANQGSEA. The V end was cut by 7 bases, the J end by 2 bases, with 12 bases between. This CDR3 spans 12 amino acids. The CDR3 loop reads CSGTSSPYEQYF. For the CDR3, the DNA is TGCAGCGGTACTTCTTCCCCCTACGAGCAGTACTTC.

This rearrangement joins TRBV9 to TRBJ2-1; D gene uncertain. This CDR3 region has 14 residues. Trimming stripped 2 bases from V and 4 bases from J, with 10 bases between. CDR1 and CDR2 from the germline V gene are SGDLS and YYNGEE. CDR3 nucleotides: TGTGCCAGCAGCGTCCGTTTTGAATACAATGAGCAGTTCTTC. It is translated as CASSVRFEYNEQFF.

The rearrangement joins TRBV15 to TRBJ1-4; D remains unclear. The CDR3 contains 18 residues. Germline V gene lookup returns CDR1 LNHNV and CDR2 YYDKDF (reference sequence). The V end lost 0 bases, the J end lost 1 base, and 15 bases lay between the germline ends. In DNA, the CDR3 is TGTGCCACCAGCAGAGATTCAGTTAGGATTGTAACTAATGAAAAACTGTTTTTT. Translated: CATSRDSVRIVTNEKLFF.

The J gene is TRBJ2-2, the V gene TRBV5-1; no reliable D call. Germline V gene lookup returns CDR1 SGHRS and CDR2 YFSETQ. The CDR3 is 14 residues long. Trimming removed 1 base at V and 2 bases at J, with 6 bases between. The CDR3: CASSLTINTGELFF. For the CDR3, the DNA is TGCGCCAGCAGCTTGACGATAAACACCGGGGAGCTGTTTTTT. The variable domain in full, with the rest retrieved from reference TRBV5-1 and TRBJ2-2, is KAGVTQTPRYLIKTRGQQVTLSCSPISGHRSVSWYQQTPGQGLQFLFEYFSETQRNKGNFPGRFSGRQFSNSRSEMNVSTLELGDSALYLCASSLTINTGELFFGEGSRLTVL.

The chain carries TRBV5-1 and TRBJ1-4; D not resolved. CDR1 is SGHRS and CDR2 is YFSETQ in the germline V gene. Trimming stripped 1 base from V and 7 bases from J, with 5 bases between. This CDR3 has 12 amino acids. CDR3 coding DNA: TGCGCCAGCAGCTTGAGCCCTGAAAAACTGTTTTTT. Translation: CASSLSPEKLFF.

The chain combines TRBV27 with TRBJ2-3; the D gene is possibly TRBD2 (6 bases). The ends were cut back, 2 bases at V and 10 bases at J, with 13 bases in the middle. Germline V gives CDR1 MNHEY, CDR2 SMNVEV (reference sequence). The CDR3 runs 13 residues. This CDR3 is CASSLGGARAQYF. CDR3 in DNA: TGTGCCAGCAGTTTAGGCGGGGCCCGCGCGCAGTATTTT.

The CDR3 region has the DNA TGTGCCAGCAGCGGACCGGACGGGATTCTAGCCAAAAACATTCAGTACTTC. This codes for CASSGPDGILAKNIQYF. The rearrangement uses TRBV7-9 and TRBJ2-4; tentative D call: TRBD2 (5 bases). The CDR3 consists of 17 residues. Trimming shortened V by 5 bases and J by 0 bases, and 17 bases separated the two germline ends. Germline V CDR1 and CDR2: SEHNR, FQNEAQ (reference sequence).

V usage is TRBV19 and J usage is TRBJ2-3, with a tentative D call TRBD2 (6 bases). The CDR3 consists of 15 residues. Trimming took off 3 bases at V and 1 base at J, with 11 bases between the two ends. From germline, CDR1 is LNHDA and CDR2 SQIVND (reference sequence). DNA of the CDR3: TGTGCCAGTAGTATGGGGGGTTGGGGCACAGATACGCAGTATTTT. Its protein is CASSMGGWGTDTQYF. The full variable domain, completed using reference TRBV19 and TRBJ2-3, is DGGITQSPKYLFRKEGQNVTLSCEQNLNHDAMYWYRQDPGQGLRLIYYSQIVNDFQKGDIAEGYSVSREKKESFPLTVTSAQKNPTAFYLCASSMGGWGTDTQYFGPGTRLTVL.

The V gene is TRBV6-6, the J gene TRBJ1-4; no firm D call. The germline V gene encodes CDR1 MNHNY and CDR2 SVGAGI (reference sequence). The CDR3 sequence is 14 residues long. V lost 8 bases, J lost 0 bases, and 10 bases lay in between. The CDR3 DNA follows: TGTGCCAGCGGCCCCATGACAACTAATGAAAAACTGTTTTTT. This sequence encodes CASGPMTTNEKLFF.